The present T cell receptor (beta chain) was sequenced within a study of T cell responses to AZD1222 COVID-19 vaccine. Here immunoSEQ multiplex PCR was the method, and the copy in TCRdb shows in-frame clones only, minus some. The sample includes roughly 130,000 clones, 87% seen only once; the top ten take 1.5%. The V end lost 3 bases, the J end lost 2 bases, and 6 bases lay between the germline ends. Germline loops: CDR1 LGHDT, CDR2 YNNKEL (reference sequence). The CDR3 runs 13 residues. This sequence was found in an adult in good health. Material: peripheral blood, obtained on day 0 of AZD1222 vaccination. This chain connects TRBV3-1 (or the pseudogene TRBV3-2) to TRBJ2-3; D unclear. CDR3 residues: CASSHSTTDTQYF. CDR3 bases: TGTGCCAGCAGCCATTCAACCACAGATACGCAGTATTTT.